This T cell receptor (beta chain) was profiled in a study of CD8 T cells in ankylosing spondylitis. Whole-study findings and limits: Matched ankylosing spondylitis synovial fluid reportedly showed significant enrichment of disease-linked clones. In reactive arthritis synovial fluid and blood, some motif variants had been reported before. Ankylosing spondylitis blood appeared to carry a characteristic TCR beta motif of roughly eight highly homologous variants.

Researchers built TCR beta libraries using quantitative 5'-RACE with molecular barcodes. TCRdb analysed the 5' RACE reads with MiXCR anew, one entry per CDR3 protein. Of about 340,000 distinct CDR3 sequences listed, approximately 8.2% are singletons. This clonotype was counted only a few times. Its antigen is unknown. Germline CDR1 and CDR2: MNHEY and SVGAGI. The CDR3 runs to 12 residues. V gave up 2 bases and J gave up 6 bases, with 8 bases separating them. The sample taken for sequencing was blood, either unsorted or a sorted T cell fraction (not recorded which). This clonotype originated in a male donor with ankylosing spondylitis. V usage is TRBV6-5 and J usage is TRBJ2-7; D perhaps matches TRBD2 (6 bases). This CDR3 reads CASSYLGGEQYF. The CDR3 region has the DNA TGTGCCAGCAGTTACCTGGGAGGCGAGCAGTACTTC.